This TCR beta chain originates from a study of long-term antiretroviral therapy in people with HIV. Overall study: Specimens dating back about a decade before the 2015 immediate-ART recommendation are the oldest included.

With respect to this clone: Its antigen is not known.

This was the immunoSEQ v3.0 assay at survey level. Repertoires were generated with immunoSEQ multiplex PCR, while TCRdb's copy carries only in-frame clones and drops some. The table has tens of thousands of clones, 70% to 90% seen once. Findings and caveats of the study: Increased diversity was seen after ART, yet it remained lower than in transplant donor controls.

The germline gives CDR1 LGHNA, CDR2 YSLEER. This CDR3 contains 14 residues. Trimming stripped 4 bases from V and 6 bases from J, with 16 bases between. This receptor was obtained from a woman younger than 30 with HIV. The sequencing here drew on unsorted PBMCs, taken 0.5 years after starting antiretroviral therapy. J is TRBJ2-7 and V is TRBV4-3; a possible D gene is TRBD2 (7 bases). CDR3 bases: TGCGCCAGCAGCCTTAGGGGGGGGGTGGCCGAGCAGTACTTC. Translating gives CASSLRGGVAEQYF.